This TCR beta chain stems from a study of T cells after yellow fever vaccination (dated by TCRdb to about 2019). In the study overall: The SMART-Seq v4 Ultra Low Input RNA kit was used to prepare libraries from fractions with low cell numbers. Two healthy male donors, one aged 18 to 30 and one aged 30 to 40 years, made up the cohort. To follow T-cell clones before and after primary and booster YFV17D yellow fever vaccination, bulk TCR alpha and beta repertoires were sequenced over time. Blood was collected at multiple timepoints before and after primary and secondary immunization, and bulk PBMC replicates and cell subsets were isolated.

Study-wide findings and limitations: Most clones expanded after primary vaccination (around 96% of CD4 and around 88% of CD8) were re-detected after the booster, suggesting that broad memory maintenance occurred. FACS-sorted repertoires could contain abundant contaminating clonotypes from the bulk population, so computational filtering was required. The secondary T-cell response was found to be weaker but faster than the primary response, with a peak reached on day 5 rather than on day 15. Only a couple of donors were included in the study, so the extent to which the findings can be generalized is limited. A small fraction of clonotypes showed up in both the CD4 and CD8 compartments, probably as a result of convergent recombination.

The sample's treatment or condition label, decoded: live attenuated yellow fever vaccine strain. At each blood-draw timepoint, two biological replicates of bulk PBMCs were obtained. A standard Ficoll-Paque protocol was used to isolate PBMCs from peripheral blood. TriZol was used to extract RNA from bulk PBMCs, from CD4 and CD8 fractions, and from dextramer-positive and dextramer-negative fractions. TCR cDNA was synthesized by 5'RACE template switching, which introduced a universal primer site and unique molecular identifiers. Priming of cDNA synthesis was performed from both the TCR alpha and TCR beta constant segments. Two PCR steps were used to amplify libraries, with sample barcodes and sequencing adapters being added in the second step. Sequencing of libraries was done on Illumina HiSeq 2500 (2x100 bp) or NovaSeq (2x150 bp). Per the authors' processing: Demultiplexing of reads and collapsing into UMI consensus sequences were performed with MIGEC, and V(D)J alignment was carried out with MiXCR. Clonotypes responding to the vaccine were identified with edgeR on replicate PBMC samples, with the criteria of FDR below 0.01 and a log2 fold change above 5 up to day 15. Each bulk clonotype was labeled CD4 or CD8 based on which sequenced repertoire, CD4 or CD8, contained the clonotype at higher abundance. Clones were called with MiXCR by TCRdb after fastp trimmed the public reads at Q25, and only in-frame beta chains were retained. Identical CDR3 protein sequences are pooled into one entry, listed with their most common genes and DNA. The V and J calls come from TCRdb's annotation, not from the publication. The sample profile shows around 530,000 distinct CDR3 sequences; around a sixth of them were found once. The top ten hold roughly a sixth of the sample.

Regarding this clonotype: The antigen it recognizes is unknown. The record has no base qualities; no much larger clone is one base away.

Taken from cysteine to phenylalanine, the CDR3 has 15 residues. Only the CDR3 DNA is retained, 45 bases long and in frame from the first base. As encoded in the germline V gene, CDR1 is SGHAT while CDR2 is FQNNGV. V was cut back by 5 bases and J by 6 bases, leaving a gap of 19 bases between them. Rearrangement joined TRBV11-2 to TRBJ1-1; a tentative D call is TRBD1 (5 bases match). The specimen comprised PBMCs, sampled less than 6 days after the first yellow fever vaccination. The TCR comes from a man between 18 and 29 years old who received the YFV17D yellow fever vaccine. The CDR3 protein: CASSIWEGGGPEAFF. The nucleotides are TGTGCCAGCAGCATCTGGGAAGGCGGGGGACCTGAAGCTTTCTTT.